This record looks at one T cell receptor beta chain sequence and its context. Other DNA sequences in the sample encode the same CDR3. The PCR had 60 Vbeta and 13 Jbeta primers. Here immunoSEQ multiplex PCR was the method, and the copy in TCRdb shows in-frame clones only, minus some. The table has some 150,000 clones, 79% seen once; the top ten hold 6.7%. These data originate in a study of cytomegalovirus exposure and HLA in healthy donors. The CDR3 spans 15 residues. Trimming removed 0 bases at V and 0 bases at J, with 8 bases between. CDR1 SGDLS and CDR2 YYNGEE come from the germline V gene. The chain combines TRBV9 with TRBJ2-3; D is possibly TRBD1 (6 bases). The clonotype comes from a woman aged 40 to 49 in good health and CMV-seropositive. Input material: PBMCs. CDR3 DNA sequence: TGTGCCAGCAGCGTAGCAGGGGTTAGCACAGATACGCAGTATTTT. Protein product: CASSVAGVSTDTQYF.